This entry describes one T cell receptor beta chain. This clonotype has a count of ten or more. No qualities accompany the bases; no much larger clone lies one base away. The sample belongs to a study of T cells after yellow fever vaccination (dated by TCRdb to about 2019). For context, the study as a whole: Memory subsets (EM, EMRA, CM and Tscm) were sorted on a BD FACS Aria III using CD3, CD45RA, CCR7 and CD95 staining. The SMART-Seq v4 Ultra Low Input RNA kit was used to prepare libraries from fractions with low cell numbers. To track T-cell clones before and after primary and booster YFV17D yellow fever vaccination, bulk TCR alpha and beta repertoires were sequenced longitudinally. Two healthy male donors, one aged 18 to 30 and one aged 30 to 40 years, made up the cohort. Blood samples were taken at several timepoints before and after primary and secondary immunization, and bulk PBMC replicates and cell subsets were isolated. Memory subsets were sorted on days 0, 15 and 45 and at 18 months following primary vaccination, and on days 0, 15 and 45 following the 30-year booster. General findings and caveats noted by the study authors: Compared with the primary T-cell response, the secondary T-cell response was weaker but faster, peaking on day 5 rather than day 15. Because only two donors were included in the study, the extent to which the findings can be generalized is limited. FACS-sorted repertoires could contain abundant contaminating clonotypes from the bulk population, so computational filtering was required. On day 0, almost all vaccine-responding clonotypes were below detection in the sorted memory subsets. After the booster, most of the clones that had expanded following primary vaccination were detected again (approximately 95% of CD4 and 80% to 90% of CD8), which suggests that memory was broadly maintained. A small share of clonotypes was detected in both CD4 and CD8 compartments, with the overlap likely arising from convergent recombination.

The CDR3, cysteine through phenylalanine, is 13 amino acids long. The sequence is cut down to CDR3 DNA, 39 bases in frame from base 1. Relative to germline, V is missing 3 bases and J is missing 7 bases, with 4 bases of the junction outside any gene match. CDR1 SGHDT and CDR2 YYEEEE are derived from the germline V gene. This sample was sequenced with an Illumina NovaSeq 6000. Synthesis of TCR cDNA relied on 5'RACE template switching, a step that introduced a universal primer site along with unique molecular identifiers. Priming for cDNA synthesis came from both the TCR alpha and TCR beta constant segments. Library amplification involved two PCR steps, and the second step added sample barcodes and sequencing adapters. Sequencing of libraries was performed on Illumina HiSeq 2500 (2x100 bp) or NovaSeq (2x150 bp). Turning to the authors' computational methods: MIGEC handled demultiplexing of reads and collapsing into UMI consensus sequences, while MiXCR performed V(D)J alignment. Vaccine-responding clonotypes were identified with edgeR using replicate PBMC samples, with FDR below 0.01 and a log2 fold change above 5 up to day 15 being required. Each bulk clonotype received a CD4 or CD8 identity based on whether the sequenced CD4 or CD8 repertoire contained that clonotype at higher abundance. Clonotype frequencies in memory subsets were weighted by FACS-sorted cell numbers to estimate each clone's distribution across memory phenotypes. Clones were called with MiXCR by TCRdb after fastp trimmed the public reads at Q25, and only in-frame beta chains were retained. Rows matching on CDR3 protein sequence are summarized as one entry with the most common DNA and genes. TCRdb, not the original authors, processed these V and J calls. The sample contains under 15,000 distinct CDR3 sequences, 6% to 8% of them found a single time. Clones ranked in the top ten supply more than 1.5% of the sample.

What this sample's treatment or condition label stands for: live attenuated yellow fever vaccine strain. A standard Ficoll-Paque protocol was used to isolate PBMCs from peripheral blood. For sorted memory subsets, RNA extraction was done with the RNeasy Micro Kit. The sequencing used PBMCs, either bulk or a sorted T-cell subset (CD4+, CD8+, memory, or dextramer-sorted; not recorded which), collected on the day of the yellow fever booster vaccination. In this chain, TRBV5-6 is recombined with TRBJ2-4; a stretch of 7 junction bases matches TRBD1. This receptor was obtained from a man aged 18 to 30 who received the YFV17D yellow fever vaccine. The CDR3 protein sequence reads: CASSYRGSNIQYF. The sequenced DNA: TGTGCCAGCAGCTACAGGGGTTCCAACATTCAGTACTTC.